This T cell receptor (beta chain) was found in a study (dated by TCRdb to about 2016). A note on the overall study: The research examined where HIV persistence comes from in people whose immune systems controlled HIV infection without treatment.

Trimming takes 5 bases from V and 3 bases from J, and the germline ends sit 13 bases apart. The CDR3, from cysteine to phenylalanine, totals 13 residues. Only the CDR3 region is kept as DNA, spanning 39 bases read in frame from base 1. For CDR1 and CDR2, the germline V gene lists SQVTM and ANQGSEA. This clonotype is assessed as large (0.1 to 1%). The specificity of this receptor is unknown. No per-base quality is available; no much larger clone lies one base away. The library was built by means of 5' RACE. Data came from an Illumina HiSeq 2000. TCRdb reprocessing: public reads trimmed at Q25 with fastp, clones called with MiXCR, in-frame beta chains kept. Entries are consolidated by CDR3 protein sequence, retaining the most common genes and DNA. Across this sample there are 1,500 to 2,000 distinct CDR3 sequences, with under 10% seen only once. Clones ranked in the top ten supply 10% to 11% of the sample.

The sequence was collected from a female donor with HIV. Sequencing was carried out using central memory T cells from blood PBMCs. Read against the paper, the sample's cell subset or site label means: central memory CD4+ T cells. The rearranged chain carries TRBV29-1 and TRBJ1-1, with TRBD1 as a weak D call on 5 bases. Here the CDR3 is given as CSVPGRPYTEAFF. Read as DNA, the sequence is TGCAGCGTTCCGGGACGGCCATACACTGAAGCTTTCTTT.